This T cell receptor beta chain was observed in a study of T cell responses to AZD1222 COVID-19 vaccine. CDR1 is MNHEY, CDR2 SMNVEV, per germline (reference sequence). J gave up 8 bases and V 6 bases, and 11 bases lay outside the gene matches. CDR3 length: 15 residues. Libraries were prepared by immunoSEQ multiplex PCR; TCRdb keeps only in-frame clonotypes and omits some of them. The table lists 100,000 to 150,000 clones, roughly 88% of them singletons. The sequence derives from an adult in good health. The chain joins TRBV27 to TRBJ1-4, with TRBD1 matching 8 bases. Sequences were derived from peripheral blood, sampled on day 0 of MenACWY control vaccination. The CDR3 reads CASRHTGTGREKLFF. The CDR3, as DNA: TGTGCCAGCAGGCACACCGGGACAGGTCGGGAAAAACTGTTTTTT.